This T cell receptor beta chain appears in the sequencing data of a study of T cell repertoires in cytomegalovirus infection. Study information: Public TCR beta signatures indicated both CMV infection and matching HLA type. Study-wide points: Totalled public TCR beta family frequency picked out people who carried CMV plus the relevant HLA. Clonotype analysis showed dominance of the ex vivo response by HLA-C-restricted CMV-specific TCR beta clonotypes.

In TCRdb, the reads were re-called with MiXCR into one record per CDR3 protein. The data contain about 190,000 distinct CDR3 sequences, 28% of them seen just once; the ten biggest clones take up approximately 31%. Comment on this clonotype: Its specificity is not known.

Germline CDR1 reads DFQATT; CDR2 reads SNEGSKA (reference sequence). V was pared by 6 bases and J by 6 bases, with 20 bases between. The CDR3 is 14 residues long. The sequencing input was PBMCs. The chain joins TRBV20-1 to TRBJ1-1, with D tentatively TRBD1 (5 bases). This TCR derives from a human donor in good health (CMV status not recorded). Some clones in this sample may be carry-over from other donors' samples. CDR3 region: CSAGRVTGGAEAFF. CDR3 bases: TGCAGTGCCGGTCGCGTTACTGGAGGGGCTGAAGCTTTCTTT.